The clone carrying this T cell receptor beta chain has a single count. Its antigen is currently unknown. This record belongs to a study of shared clonotypes between healthy human individuals. Germline V lookup: CDR1 MDHEN, CDR2 SYDVKM. This CDR3 has 15 residues. The ends were cut back, 5 bases at V and 1 base at J, with 14 bases in the middle. Profiling relied on immunoSEQ multiplex PCR, and the TCRdb table lists in-frame clones only, not all of them. Found here are some 600,000 clones, about 96% of them singletons; the top ten hold approximately 0.1%. Broader study findings: The sampled material consisted only of blood, and tissue repertoires are likely to differ. Measured sharing among donors was expected to vary with sequencing depth.

In the naive CD8 group, cells lacked CD45RO and were positively selected for CCR7, so terminally differentiated effector memory CD45RA+ cells were left out. The TCR originated in a woman aged 30 to 39 in good health. Sequencing was performed on naive CD8+ T cells sorted from blood. The gene calls are TRBV28 and TRBJ2-5; possibly TRBD1 for D (6 bases). This CDR3 is CASSAPGTRQETQYF. The CDR3 coding sequence is TGTGCCAGCAGTGCCCCCGGGACACGCCAAGAGACCCAGTACTTC.